Reported below is one T cell receptor (beta chain). Its antigen is not identified. These data are taken from a study of OX40 agonist ivuxolimab in advanced cancers. General observations from the study: Partial responders treated at 0.1-3.0 mg/kg exhibited clonal expansion among the lowest measured. Dosing at 0.1 to 3.0 mg/kg was accompanied by clonal expansion of CD4+ and CD8+ blood T cells by week 6.

This CDR3 spans 17 amino acids. Per the germline V gene, CDR1 is SGHAT and CDR2 is FQNNGV. With 3 bases removed from V and 3 bases from J, the gap between germline ends came to 20 bases. TCRdb's copy holds only in-frame clones and misses some; the assay was immunoSEQ multiplex PCR. In the table there are 90,000 to 150,000 clones, around 89% of which are singletons. The specimen comprised CD4+ or CD8+ T cells sorted from blood, sampled in a trial of the OX40 agonist ivuxolimab. The sequence was obtained from an adult with an advanced solid tumor such as melanoma, head and neck, liver or kidney cancer. This sequence joins TRBV11-2 and TRBJ1-1, with TRBD1 as a possible D gene (5 bases). The CDR3 DNA reads as TGTGCCAGCAGCTTGGGGGACCCGAGATATGGATACACTGAAGCTTTCTTT. This sequence encodes CASSLGDPRYGYTEAFF.